This TCR beta chain was sequenced during a study of blood T cell repertoires in COVID-19. Background on the study: Both acute and convalescent COVID-19 samples were obtained from the United States, Italy and Spain. PBMCs, B-cell-depleted T cells, or T cells provided the cDNA or gDNA that made up the material.

The CDR3 is 20 amino acids. In the original analysis: The authors estimated nucleated cell counts from reference gene primer amplification. Sequenced by immunoSEQ multiplex PCR; TCRdb stores in-frame clones only, minus some. Clonal size and the V and J genes are those of that table, whereas D and trimming came from the DNA. The data hold around 100,000 clones, with 75% to 90% observed a single time. The origin of this receptor is a man older than 75 with acute or convalescent COVID-19. The sequenced sample was peripheral blood. This sequence joins TRBV1 and TRBJ2-1; the D call in the table, TRBD2, was not verified against the DNA. TRBV1 constitutes a pseudogene. Written as DNA, the CDR3 is TGCACCAGCAGCCAGGGTAGAACTAGCGGGGGGGGACGAGAGGGCAATGAGCAGTTCTTC. It yields the protein CTSSQGRTSGGGREGNEQFF.